This TCR beta chain is from a study of cytomegalovirus exposure and HLA in healthy donors. Using immunoSEQ multiplex PCR, the repertoire was profiled, and TCRdb retains in-frame clones only, with some absent. The sample lists approximately 300,000 clones, approximately 86% occurring once. The CDR3 contains 16 residues. Trimming cost V 2 bases and J 4 bases; bases outside gene matches: 7. Germline V gene lookup returns CDR1 LGHNA and CDR2 YNFKEQ. The clonotype was recovered from a woman in her thirties in good health and CMV-seropositive. V and J are TRBV4-2 and TRBJ2-1, with 8 bases identical to TRBD2. The specimen was PBMCs. The CDR3: CASSQLLAGSYNEQFF. In DNA form, the CDR3 reads TGTGCCAGCAGCCAACTGCTAGCGGGTTCGTACAATGAGCAGTTCTTC.